The 14 T cell receptor beta chains below come from one sample, sequenced in a study of cytomegalovirus exposure and HLA in healthy donors (TCRdb year 2017). Libraries were constructed by the immunoSEQ multiplex PCR assay. A mixture of 60 forward primers for TCR Vbeta segments and 13 reverse primers for TCR Jbeta segments was used in the multiplex PCR. The table comes from immuneACCESS by way of TCRdb, which keeps in-frame sequences with V and J called. Part of the clones is missing from these tables; in studies checked, under half for an unresolved V gene and the rest for unknown reasons. The sample table lists 150,000 to 200,000 clones, around 77% of them with a count of one. In total, the top ten clones hold around 1.6% of the sample. The material sequenced was PBMCs. The receptors originated from a woman aged 25 to 45 in good health and CMV-seronegative.

DNA of the CDR3: TGTGCCAGCTTACCTTCCACAGCTCCTAACTATGGCTACACCTTC. Amino acid sequence: CASLPSTAPNYGYTF. The rearrangement uses TRBV5-5 and TRBJ1-2; the D is unclear. CDR3 length: 15 amino acids. Deletions cut 7 bases from V and 0 bases from J, with 16 bases between. Germline V gene data show CDR1 as SGHKS and CDR2 as YYEKEE (reference sequence).

The chain joins TRBV5-1 to TRBJ2-7; 7 nucleotides agree with TRBD1. The CDR3 extends over 16 amino acids. J lost 0 bases, V lost 4 bases, and 10 bases had no gene match. Germline assignment: CDR1 SGHRS and CDR2 YFSETQ. This CDR3 is CASSPIPGQSSYEQYF. CDR3 DNA sequence: TGCGCCAGCAGCCCGATTCCGGGACAGAGCTCCTACGAGCAGTACTTC.

Note on this clone: Other DNA sequences in this specimen translate into the identical CDR3. The V gene is TRBV29-1, the J gene TRBJ2-1; 14 bases align to TRBD2. The germline V gene encodes CDR1 SQVTM and CDR2 ANQGSEA. The J segment lost 5 bases and the V segment lost 6 bases, leaving 6 bases of the junction unmatched. The CDR3 is made up of 15 amino acids. The CDR3 region has the DNA TGCAGCGTGGGGACTAGCGGGAGCACACACAATGAGCAGTTCTTC. Its protein product is CSVGTSGSTHNEQFF.

This clone was recorded only once. The chain uses TRBV4-1 and TRBJ1-2, with D perhaps matching TRBD1 (6 bases). Trimming took 0 bases from V and 7 from J, leaving 12 bases between them. CDR3 length equals 14 residues. The V gene's germline CDR1 is MGHRA and CDR2 YSYEKL. The CDR3 DNA is TGCGCCAGCAGCCAAGATGCCAGGGGTGGTGGCTACACCTTC. This translates into CASSQDARGGGYTF.

The chain couples TRBV27 to TRBJ1-4; D is ambiguous. CDR1 is MNHEY and CDR2 is SMNVEV in the germline V gene (reference sequence). The ends were cut back, 6 bases at V and 2 bases at J, with 10 bases in the middle. CDR3 size: 14 residues. The CDR3 nucleotides read TGTGCCAGCAGGCCGGGGTTGACTAATGAAAAACTGTTTTTT. Amino acids: CASRPGLTNEKLFF.

This clone was seen a single time. The V call is TRBV28, the J call TRBJ1-2; tentatively, D is TRBD1 (5 bases). Germline V gene data show CDR1 as MDHEN and CDR2 as SYDVKM. The CDR3 consists of 13 residues. V was shortened by 3 bases and J by 8 bases, with 13 bases between the two germline ends. The CDR3: CASSFGGDGGYTF. The DNA for the CDR3 is TGTGCCAGCAGTTTCGGAGGGGACGGCGGCTACACCTTC.

The rearrangement joins TRBV27 to TRBJ2-1, with 7 bases aligning to TRBD1. Trimming at V came to 7 bases and at J to 2 bases, leaving 5 bases not matched to a gene. This CDR3 comprises 14 residues. Germline CDR1 and CDR2: MNHEY and SMNVEV (reference sequence). CDR3 loop: CASKRQGTYNEQFF. CDR3 nucleotide sequence: TGTGCCAGCAAAAGACAGGGCACCTACAATGAGCAGTTCTTC.

The V and J genes are TRBV2 and TRBJ2-5, with TRBD2 matching 13 bases. V lost 4 bases and J lost 5; bases outside the gene matches: 7. The CDR3 sequence is 16 residues long. Germline CDR1 and CDR2: SNHLY and FYNNEI. CDR3 DNA: TGTGCCAGCAGTGGAGGACTAGCGGGGGTGTTTGAGACCCAGTACTTC. Translated: CASSGGLAGVFETQYF.

This chain connects TRBV29-1 to TRBJ1-2, with TRBD1 matching over 9 bases. Germline V gene sequence: CDR1 SQVTM, CDR2 ANQGSEA. The CDR3 has 13 amino acids. V was pared by 7 bases and J by 7 bases, with 10 bases of the junction left unmatched. The CDR3, as DNA: TGCAGCGACCGGTCCCGGGACAGGGTTGGCTACACCTTC. Translated: CSDRSRDRVGYTF.

J is TRBJ2-4 and V is TRBV28, with D maybe TRBD2 (6 bases). The germline gives CDR1 MDHEN, CDR2 SYDVKM. The CDR3 runs 14 residues. The V end was cut by 2 bases, the J end by 1 base, with 6 bases between. CDR3 nucleotides: TGTGCCAGCAGTTTAGCGGGGGCCAAAAACATTCAGTACTTC. This translates into CASSLAGAKNIQYF.

This clone was observed a handful of times. The chain joins TRBV5-4 to TRBJ2-5, with a weak D call TRBD2 (5 bases). The CDR3 spans 12 residues. V shed 3 bases and J shed 5 bases, with 8 bases lying between them. Germline CDR1 is SGHNT and CDR2 is YYREEE (reference sequence). CDR3 sequence (DNA): TGTGCCAGCAGCTCCCCGGGGGAGACCCAGTACTTC. Its protein is CASSSPGETQYF.

A single count supports this clone. J is TRBJ2-7 and V is TRBV28, with 8 bases lining up with TRBD1. CDR3 length equals 15 residues. CDR1 and CDR2 from the germline V gene are MDHEN and SYDVKM. Losses at the gene ends were 1 base for V and 3 bases for J; bases not matched to a gene: 5. DNA of the CDR3: TGTGCCAGCAGTTTATTCGGGACAGGAGTCTACGAGCAGTACTTC. Translating gives CASSLFGTGVYEQYF. The variable domain in full, with the rest retrieved from reference TRBV28 and TRBJ2-7, is DVKVTQSSRYLVKRTGEKVFLECVQDMDHENMFWYRQDPGLGLRLIYFSYDVKMKEKGDIPEGYSVSREKKERFSLILESASTNQTSMYLCASSLFGTGVYEQYFGPGTRLTVT.

The chain uses TRBV18 and TRBJ2-1; 10 bases agree with TRBD1. The CDR3 length is 20 residues. V lost 6 bases and J lost 4; bases outside the gene matches: 21. Germline V gene data show CDR1 as KGHSH and CDR2 as LQKENI. The CDR3 DNA reads as TGTGCCAGCTCTTACATTTCCCTGGGACAGGGGACCCCACAGTACAATGAGCAGTTCTTC. It encodes CASSYISLGQGTPQYNEQFF.

The V gene is TRBV15, the J gene TRBJ1-1; possible D gene TRBD1, 6 bases. V lost 5 bases and J 9 bases, leaving 22 bases between the germline ends. There are 15 residues in the CDR3. The V gene's germline CDR1 is LNHNV and CDR2 YYDKDF (reference sequence). The CDR3 bases are TGTGCCACCAGCCCTCGCTTGGACAGATTGTTGAAAGCTTTCTTT. It is translated as CATSPRLDRLLKAFF.